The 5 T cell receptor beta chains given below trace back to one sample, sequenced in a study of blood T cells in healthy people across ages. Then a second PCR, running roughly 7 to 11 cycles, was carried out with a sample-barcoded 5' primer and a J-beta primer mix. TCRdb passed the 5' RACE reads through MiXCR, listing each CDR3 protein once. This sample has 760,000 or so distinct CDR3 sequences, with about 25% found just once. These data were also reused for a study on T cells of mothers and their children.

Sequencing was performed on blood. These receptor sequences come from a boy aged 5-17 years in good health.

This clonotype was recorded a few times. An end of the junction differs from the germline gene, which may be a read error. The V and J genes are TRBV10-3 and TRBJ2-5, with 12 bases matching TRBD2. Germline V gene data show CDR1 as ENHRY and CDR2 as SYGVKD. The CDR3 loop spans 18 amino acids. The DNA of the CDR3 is TGTGCCATCAGTGAGACTAGCGGGAGGACCGCCACGCAAGAGACCCAGCACTTC. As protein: CAISETSGRTATQETQHF.

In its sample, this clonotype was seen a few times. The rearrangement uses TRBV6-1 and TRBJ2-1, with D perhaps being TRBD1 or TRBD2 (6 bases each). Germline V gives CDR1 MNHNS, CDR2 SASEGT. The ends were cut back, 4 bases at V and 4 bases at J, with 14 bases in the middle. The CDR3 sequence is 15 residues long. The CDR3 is CASSGSWGAYNEQFF. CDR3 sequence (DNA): TGTGCCAGCAGTGGTTCATGGGGGGCGTACAATGAGCAGTTCTTC.

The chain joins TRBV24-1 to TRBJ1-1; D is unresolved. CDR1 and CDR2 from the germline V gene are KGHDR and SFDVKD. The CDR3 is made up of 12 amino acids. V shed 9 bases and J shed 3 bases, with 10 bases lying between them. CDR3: CATVGGDTEAFF. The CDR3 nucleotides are TGTGCCACCGTGGGCGGAGACACTGAAGCTTTCTTT.

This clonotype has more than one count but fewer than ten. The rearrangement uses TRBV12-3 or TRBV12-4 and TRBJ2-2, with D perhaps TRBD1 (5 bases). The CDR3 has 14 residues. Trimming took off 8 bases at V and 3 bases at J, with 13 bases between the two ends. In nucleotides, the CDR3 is TGTGCCAGCTACAGGTTCGCGGACACCGGGGAGCTGTTTTTT. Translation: CASYRFADTGELFF.

This CDR3 reads CASSSIRDRAYEQYF. CDR3 coding DNA: TGTGCCAGCAGCTCCATCCGGGACAGGGCTTACGAGCAGTACTTC. This chain connects TRBV11-2 to TRBJ2-7, with 9 bases identical to TRBD1. The CDR3 sequence is 15 residues long. CDR1 and CDR2 (germline): SGHAT, FQNNGV. The V gene end was trimmed by 4 bases and the J gene end by 4 bases; junction bases not matched to a gene: 8.